This passage covers 20 T cell receptor beta chains from one sample sequenced in a study of cytomegalovirus exposure and HLA in healthy donors (dated by TCRdb to 2015 to 2018). The library came from the immunoSEQ multiplex PCR assay. For the multiplex PCR, a mixture combining 60 forward primers for TCR Vbeta segments and 13 reverse primers for TCR Jbeta segments was used. Held by TCRdb, this immuneACCESS table contains in-frame sequences only and omits some clones. Under half of the omission traces to an unresolved V gene where checked; the cause of the rest is unknown. The sample data list 200,000 to 250,000 clones, and over 75% of these were observed just once. The ten largest clones take up under 0.25% of the sample. Material: PBMCs. These receptors came from a girl aged 2-10 years in good health and CMV-seronegative.

CDR3 DNA sequence: TGTGCCAGCAGTGACTCGACAGGGGCTGGCACAGATACGCAGTATTTT. Translated, it gives CASSDSTGAGTDTQYF. The rearrangement links TRBV6-4 to TRBJ2-3, with 8 bases fitting TRBD1. The CDR3 loop spans 16 amino acids. The germline gives CDR1 MRHNA, CDR2 SNTAGT. Unmatched junction bases numbered 3, after V lost 0 bases and J lost 1 base.

J is TRBJ2-5 and V is TRBV6-6; TRBD2 matches 11 bases. The J call may be incorrect, as the DNA end agrees better with TRBJ2-7. Germline V gene lookup returns CDR1 MNHNY and CDR2 SVGAGI (reference sequence). The CDR3 is made up of 15 amino acids. In DNA form, the CDR3 reads TGTGCCAGCAGTCGCCCGGGACTAGCGGAGTACGAGCAGTACTTC. Translated, it gives CASSRPGLAEYEQYF.

The V call is TRBV5-1, the J call TRBJ2-2; 11 positions match TRBD2. The CDR3 length is 18 residues. V lost 0 bases, J lost 6 bases, and 10 bases stayed unmatched. The germline gives CDR1 SGHRS, CDR2 YFSETQ. The CDR3 here is CASSLAAGLAGGAGELFF. The CDR3 DNA is TGCGCCAGCAGCTTGGCCGCGGGGCTAGCGGGAGGCGCCGGGGAGCTGTTTTTT.

This chain links TRBV6-1 with TRBJ1-5; D possibly corresponds to TRBD1 (5 bases). Germline-derived CDR1 and CDR2 are MNHNS and SASEGT. CDR3 length: 14 amino acids. The V end was cut by 1 base, the J end by 7 bases, with 11 bases between. CDR3 amino acids: CASSEGAGPQPQHF. The CDR3 region has the DNA TGTGCCAGCAGTGAAGGGGCAGGGCCCCAGCCCCAGCATTTT.

The V and J genes are TRBV10-3 and TRBJ1-6; 10 positions agree with TRBD1. CDR1 and CDR2 (germline): ENHRY, SYGVKD. The CDR3 loop spans 18 amino acids. J gave up 1 base and V 10 bases, and 13 bases lay outside the gene matches. This CDR3 reads CATGVGQGVASYNSPLHF. Written as DNA, the CDR3 is TGTGCCACCGGAGTCGGACAGGGGGTTGCGTCCTATAATTCACCCCTCCACTTT.

This sequence joins TRBV7-9 and TRBJ2-1; D is undetermined. CDR3 length equals 14 residues. V was pared by 5 bases and J by 8 bases, with 16 bases between. Germline V gives CDR1 SEHNR, CDR2 FQNEAQ (reference sequence). The CDR3 coding sequence is TGTGCCAGCAGCCCTCGACCCCCCCTAGATGAGCAGTTCTTC. This codes for CASSPRPPLDEQFF.

V usage is TRBV19 and J usage is TRBJ1-1, with no clear D. The V end lost 3 bases, the J end lost 4 bases, and 12 bases lay between the germline ends. The germline V gene has CDR1 LNHDA and CDR2 SQIVND (reference sequence). There are 14 residues in the CDR3. CDR3 bases: TGTGCCAGTAGTATGGTCGGGGATCGCACTGAAGCTTTCTTT. Protein product: CASSMVGDRTEAFF.

V is TRBV19 and J is TRBJ2-5; 12 bases line up with TRBD1. The germline V gene has CDR1 LNHDA and CDR2 SQIVND (reference sequence). The CDR3 is 18 amino acids. Trimming cost V 1 base and J 2 bases; bases outside gene matches: 8. In DNA form, the CDR3 reads TGTGCCAGTAGTATAGGCCCGGGACAGGGGGCCTTTCAAGAGACCCAGTACTTC. Encoded protein: CASSIGPGQGAFQETQYF.

V gene TRBV2 combines with J gene TRBJ1-1; unclear D gene. Trimming pared 3 bases from V and 7 bases from J, leaving 12 bases between. The CDR3 spans 13 residues. Per the germline V gene, CDR1 is SNHLY and CDR2 is FYNNEI. The CDR3 DNA reads as TGTGCCAGCAGTGAGGGCAGCCGAATTGAAGCTTTCTTT. Translation: CASSEGSRIEAFF.

CDR3 bases: TGTGCCAGCTCACCATCGTATTCTGGGGCCAACGTCCTGACTTTC. It yields the protein CASSPSYSGANVLTF. J is TRBJ2-6 and V is TRBV18; D ambiguous. This CDR3 comprises 15 residues. V was cut by 2 bases and J by 1 base, with 6 bases left in between. CDR1 is KGHSH and CDR2 is LQKENI in the germline V gene. The full variable domain, rest sourced from reference TRBV18 and TRBJ2-6, is NAGVMQNPRHLVRRRGQEARLRCSPMKGHSHVYWYRQLPEEGLKFMVYLQKENIIDESGMPKERFSAEFPKEGPSILRIQQVVRGDSAAYFCASSPSYSGANVLTFGAGSRLTVL.

The chain uses TRBV29-1 and TRBJ2-7; TRBD2 agrees at 10 bases. Trimming removed 4 bases from V and 6 bases from J; junction bases left unmatched: 9. Germline V gene data show CDR1 as SQVTM and CDR2 as ANQGSEA. This CDR3 spans 14 amino acids. The CDR3 protein is CSVAPLAGEVEQYF. The CDR3 nucleotides are TGCAGCGTTGCTCCGCTAGCGGGGGAGGTCGAGCAGTACTTC.

This clone has only one observation. The rearrangement joins TRBV7-9 to TRBJ1-4; TRBD1 matches at 8 bases. CDR3 size: 14 residues. Looked up from germline, CDR1 is SEHNR and CDR2 is FQNEAQ (reference sequence). V lost 1 base, J lost 5 bases, and 0 bases stayed unmatched. The CDR3 here is CASSLGTGNEKLFF. CDR3 sequence (DNA): TGTGCCAGCAGCTTAGGGACAGGGAATGAAAAACTGTTTTTT.

This clone was seen just once. This chain connects TRBV6-5 to TRBJ1-2; D remains ambiguous. The germline CDR1 and CDR2 sequences are MNHEY and SVGAGI. V was cut by 4 bases and J by 5 bases, with 17 bases left in between. This CDR3 is 15 amino acids long. The CDR3 region has the DNA TGTGCCAGCAGTTCGAACAGCCCGGTTTTATATGGCTACACCTTC. This encodes CASSSNSPVLYGYTF.

The chain recombines TRBV4-1 with TRBJ2-2; no clear D. Germline values: CDR1 MGHRA, CDR2 YSYEKL. With 4 bases removed from V and 4 bases from J, the gap between germline ends came to 13 bases. The CDR3 spans 15 residues. The CDR3 here is CASSLRRQVTGELFF. CDR3 DNA sequence: TGCGCCAGCAGCCTACGACGACAAGTCACCGGGGAGCTGTTTTTT.

This clone has a handful of counts. The chain employs TRBV9 and TRBJ2-7; D might be TRBD2 (7 bases). The CDR3 has 18 residues. Germline CDR1 reads SGDLS; CDR2 reads YYNGEE. The germline V and J ends were trimmed by 0 bases and 7 bases, with 26 bases remaining between them. The CDR3 sequence: CASSVGLPRGGAPREQYF. DNA of the CDR3: TGTGCCAGCAGCGTAGGCCTACCTAGAGGGGGGGCTCCTCGGGAGCAGTACTTC. The entire variable domain, with the rest obtained from reference TRBV9 and TRBJ2-7, is as follows: DSGVTQTPKHLITATGQRVTLRCSPRSGDLSVYWYQQSLDQGLQFLIQYYNGEERAKGNILERFSAQQFPDLHSELNLSSLELGDSALYFCASSVGLPRGGAPREQYFGPGTRLTVT.

This chain joins TRBV4-1 and TRBJ1-5; no firm D call. The CDR3 is 15 amino acids. CDR1 and CDR2 (germline): MGHRA, YSYEKL. V gave up 0 bases and J gave up 9 bases, with 15 bases separating them. The CDR3 DNA follows: TGCGCCAGCAGCCAAGATTTCGGCTATCAGGCGCCCCAGCATTTT. This gives the protein CASSQDFGYQAPQHF.

The rearrangement uses TRBV5-1 and TRBJ1-4, with unresolved D. CDR1 SGHRS and CDR2 YFSETQ come from the germline V gene. The V gene lost 0 bases and the J gene lost 7 bases, with 10 bases spanning the gap. The CDR3 is 14 amino acids. The CDR3 sequence is CASSLGEWGEKLFF. CDR3 bases: TGCGCCAGCAGCTTGGGGGAGTGGGGTGAAAAACTGTTTTTT.

The table lists this clone with a few counts. The V call is TRBV2, the J call TRBJ2-7; the D gene is possibly TRBD1 (5 bases). Trimming cost V 8 bases and J 5 bases, with 10 bases left between them. CDR3 length: 11 residues. CDR1 SNHLY and CDR2 FYNNEI come from the germline V gene. CDR3 sequence reads: CASGTGHEQYF. The CDR3 DNA follows: TGTGCCAGCGGAACAGGACACGAGCAGTACTTC.

The rearrangement links TRBV5-1 to TRBJ2-7; a weak D match, TRBD2 (6 bases). The CDR3 has 15 amino acids. The V gene's germline CDR1 is SGHRS and CDR2 YFSETQ. V was pared by 6 bases and J by 4 bases, with 20 bases between. CDR3 sequence (DNA): TGCGCCAGCAAGGTGGACGACGGGAGAGATTACGAGCAGTACTTC. Amino acids: CASKVDDGRDYEQYF.

The chain is built from TRBV12-5 and TRBJ2-1; TRBD2 agrees at 7 bases. V shed 5 bases and J 6 bases; nucleotides not matched to a gene: 10. The CDR3 is made up of 15 amino acids. Per the germline V gene, CDR1 is LGHNT and CDR2 is FRNRAP. The CDR3: CASGPAGDWSNEQFF. The CDR3 DNA follows: TGTGCTAGTGGTCCGGCGGGAGATTGGTCCAATGAGCAGTTCTTC.